Following are 2 T cell receptor beta chains from one sample sequenced in a study of shared clonotypes between healthy human individuals. The repertoire was sequenced with immunoSEQ multiplex PCR; TCRdb's copy has only in-frame clones and lacks some. The table shows some 700,000 clones, with roughly 91% occurring only once. Sequencing was performed on memory CD8+ T cells from PBMCs. Subset specified: CD45RO+ cells pooled with CCR7-negative TemRA cells. The receptors here all came from a man younger than 35 in good health. Some clones in this sample may be carry-over from other donors' samples.

This chain uses TRBV28 with TRBJ2-1, with 14 bases aligning to TRBD2. V was clipped by 1 base and J by 4 bases; unmatched bases: 9. Germline lookup yields CDR1 MDHEN and CDR2 SYDVKM. The CDR3 loop spans 19 amino acids. Here the CDR3 reads CASSLFIEGTSGGYNEQFF. CDR3 DNA sequence: TGTGCCAGCAGTTTATTCATTGAAGGGACTAGCGGGGGTTACAATGAGCAGTTCTTC.

V and J are TRBV6-1 and TRBJ1-4; D is undetermined. V dropped 1 base and J dropped 2 bases, with 5 bases sitting between them. This CDR3 has 14 residues. Germline V gene lookup returns CDR1 MNHNS and CDR2 SASEGT. As DNA, the CDR3 is TGTGCCAGCAGTGAAGAGGGTACTAATGAAAAACTGTTTTTT. Protein product: CASSEEGTNEKLFF.